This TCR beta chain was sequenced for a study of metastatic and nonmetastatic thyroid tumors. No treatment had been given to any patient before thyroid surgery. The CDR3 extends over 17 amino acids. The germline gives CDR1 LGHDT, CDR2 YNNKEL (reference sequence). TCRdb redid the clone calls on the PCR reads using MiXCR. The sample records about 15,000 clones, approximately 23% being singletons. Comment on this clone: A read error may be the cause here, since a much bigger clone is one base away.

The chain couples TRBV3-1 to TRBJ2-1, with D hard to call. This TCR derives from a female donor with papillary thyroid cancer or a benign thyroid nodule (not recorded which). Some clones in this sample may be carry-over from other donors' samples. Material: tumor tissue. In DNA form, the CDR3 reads TGTGCCAGCAGCCAAGGTCCGCACATGAGCTCCTACAATAAGCAGTTCTTC. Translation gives CASSQGPHMSSYNKQFF.